The clone carrying this TCR beta chain has a count of ten or more. Each CDR3 protein gets one entry after TCRdb re-called the RACE reads with MiXCR. The profile shows over 300,000 distinct CDR3 sequences, 5.1% of them singletons. These data belong to a study of human T cells and chemical hapten exposure. The time point denotes: pre-sensitization, week 0. Treatment noted: therapeutic diphenylcyclopropenone sensitization with weekly scalp DPC. Germline-derived CDR1 and CDR2 are GTSNPN and SVGIG (reference sequence). The V and J ends lost 3 bases and 0 bases respectively, with 4 bases between them. The CDR3 length is 12 residues.

This TCR came from a woman between 45 and 60 years old with alopecia areata. Some clones in this sample may be carry-over from other donors' samples. The sequencing used whole blood, collected in connection with sensitization to the hapten diphenylcyclopropenone (DPC). This chain connects TRBV30 to TRBJ2-3; unclear D gene. CDR3 sequence reads: CAWSASTDTQYF. CDR3 DNA: TGTGCCTGGAGCGCGAGCACAGATACGCAGTATTTT.